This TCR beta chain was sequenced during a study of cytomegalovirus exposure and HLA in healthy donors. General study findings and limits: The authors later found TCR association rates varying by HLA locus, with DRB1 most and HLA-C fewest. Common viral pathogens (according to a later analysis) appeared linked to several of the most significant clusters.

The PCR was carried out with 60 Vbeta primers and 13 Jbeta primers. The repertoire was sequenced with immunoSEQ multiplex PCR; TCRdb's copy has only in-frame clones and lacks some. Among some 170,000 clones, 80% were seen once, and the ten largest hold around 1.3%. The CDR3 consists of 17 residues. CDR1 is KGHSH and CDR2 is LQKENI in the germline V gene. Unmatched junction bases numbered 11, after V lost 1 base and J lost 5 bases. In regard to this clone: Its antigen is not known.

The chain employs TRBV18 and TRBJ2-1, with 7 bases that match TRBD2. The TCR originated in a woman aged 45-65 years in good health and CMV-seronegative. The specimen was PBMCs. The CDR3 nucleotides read TGTGCCAGCTCACCACTGGGACTACAGTTGTCGAACAATGAGCAGTTCTTC. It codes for CASSPLGLQLSNNEQFF.